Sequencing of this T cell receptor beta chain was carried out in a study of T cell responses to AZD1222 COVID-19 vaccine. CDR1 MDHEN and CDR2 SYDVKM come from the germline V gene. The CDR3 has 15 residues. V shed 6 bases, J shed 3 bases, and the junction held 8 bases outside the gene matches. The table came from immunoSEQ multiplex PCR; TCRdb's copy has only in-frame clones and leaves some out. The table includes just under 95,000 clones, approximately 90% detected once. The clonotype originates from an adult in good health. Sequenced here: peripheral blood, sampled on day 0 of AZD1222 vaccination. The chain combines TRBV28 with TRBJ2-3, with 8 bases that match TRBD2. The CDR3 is CASSNGGAGTDTQYF. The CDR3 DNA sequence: TGTGCCAGCAGCAACGGGGGGGCTGGGACAGATACGCAGTATTTT.